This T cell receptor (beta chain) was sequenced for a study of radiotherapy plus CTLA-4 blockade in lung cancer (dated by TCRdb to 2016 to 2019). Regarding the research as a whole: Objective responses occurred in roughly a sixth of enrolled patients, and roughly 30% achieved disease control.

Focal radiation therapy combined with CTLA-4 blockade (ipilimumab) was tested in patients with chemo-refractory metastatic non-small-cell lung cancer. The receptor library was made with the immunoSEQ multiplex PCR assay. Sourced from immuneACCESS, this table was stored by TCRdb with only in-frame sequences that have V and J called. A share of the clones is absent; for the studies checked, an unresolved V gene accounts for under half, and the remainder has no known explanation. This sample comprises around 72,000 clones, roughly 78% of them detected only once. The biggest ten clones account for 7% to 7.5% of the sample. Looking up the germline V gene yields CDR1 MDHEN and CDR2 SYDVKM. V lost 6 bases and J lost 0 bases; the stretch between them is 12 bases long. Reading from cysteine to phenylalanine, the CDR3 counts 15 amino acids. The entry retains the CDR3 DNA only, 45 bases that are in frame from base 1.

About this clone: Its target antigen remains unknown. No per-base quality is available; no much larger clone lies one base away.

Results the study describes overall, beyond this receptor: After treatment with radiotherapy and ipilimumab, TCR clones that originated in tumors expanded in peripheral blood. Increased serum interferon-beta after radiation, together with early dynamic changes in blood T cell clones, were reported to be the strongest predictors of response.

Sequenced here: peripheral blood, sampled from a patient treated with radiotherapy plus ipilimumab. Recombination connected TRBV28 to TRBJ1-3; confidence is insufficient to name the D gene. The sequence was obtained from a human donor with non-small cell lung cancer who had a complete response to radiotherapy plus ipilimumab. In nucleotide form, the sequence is TGTGCCAGCAGGGAAACAGTGAGCTCTGGAAACACCATATATTTT. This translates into CASRETVSSGNTIYF.